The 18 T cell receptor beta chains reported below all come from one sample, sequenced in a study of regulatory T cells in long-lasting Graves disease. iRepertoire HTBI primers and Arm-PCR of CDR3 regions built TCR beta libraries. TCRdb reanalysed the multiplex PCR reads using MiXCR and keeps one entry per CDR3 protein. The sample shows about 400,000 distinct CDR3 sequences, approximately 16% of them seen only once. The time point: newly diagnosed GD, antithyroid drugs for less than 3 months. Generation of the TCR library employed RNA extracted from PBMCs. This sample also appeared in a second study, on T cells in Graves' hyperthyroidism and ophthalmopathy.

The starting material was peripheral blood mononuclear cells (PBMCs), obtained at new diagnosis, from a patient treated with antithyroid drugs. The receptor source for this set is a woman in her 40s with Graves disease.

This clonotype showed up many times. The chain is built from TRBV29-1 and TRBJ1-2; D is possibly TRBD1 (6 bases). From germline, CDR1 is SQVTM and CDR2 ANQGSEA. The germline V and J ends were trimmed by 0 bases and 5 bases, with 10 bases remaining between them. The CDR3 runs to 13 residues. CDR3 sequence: CSVEEVQGYGYTF. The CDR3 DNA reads TGCAGCGTTGAAGAGGTCCAGGGGTATGGCTACACCTTC.

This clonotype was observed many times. For the CDR3, the DNA is TGTGCCAGCAGCCCCCCCGGGTCAGGAGGGATGTGGGGCTACACCTTC. Amino acid sequence: CASSPPGSGGMWGYTF. V is TRBV11-2 and J is TRBJ1-2; D remains ambiguous. This CDR3 has 16 residues. Germline CDR1 SGHAT, CDR2 FQNNGV. Between the trimmed V and J ends, which lost 5 bases and 8 bases, there was a span of 24 bases.

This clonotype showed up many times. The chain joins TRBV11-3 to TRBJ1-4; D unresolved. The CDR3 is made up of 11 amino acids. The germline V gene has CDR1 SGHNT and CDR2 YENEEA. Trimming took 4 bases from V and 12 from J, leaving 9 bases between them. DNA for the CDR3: TGTGCCAGCAGCTCCTCTAATGAACTGTTTTTT. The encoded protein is CASSSSNELFF.

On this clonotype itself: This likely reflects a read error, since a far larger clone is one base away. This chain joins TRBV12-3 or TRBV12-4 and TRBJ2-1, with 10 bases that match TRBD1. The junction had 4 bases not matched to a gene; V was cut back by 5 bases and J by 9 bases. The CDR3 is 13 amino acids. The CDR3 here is CASSRQGAGEQFF. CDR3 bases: TGTGCCAGCAGTCGACAGGGGGCTGGTGAGCAGTTCTTC.

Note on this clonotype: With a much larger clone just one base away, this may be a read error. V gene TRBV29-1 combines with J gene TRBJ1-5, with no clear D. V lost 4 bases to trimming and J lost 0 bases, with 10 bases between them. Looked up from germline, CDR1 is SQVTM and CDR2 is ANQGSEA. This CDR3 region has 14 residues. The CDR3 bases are TGCAGCGTTGCCTCCGGTGATAGCAATCAGCCCCAGCATTTT. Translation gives CSVASGDSNQPQHF.

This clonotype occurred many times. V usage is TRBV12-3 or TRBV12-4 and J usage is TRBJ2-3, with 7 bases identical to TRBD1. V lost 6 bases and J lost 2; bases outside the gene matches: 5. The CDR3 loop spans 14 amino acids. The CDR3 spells CASSQTGPTDTQYF. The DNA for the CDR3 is TGTGCCAGCAGCCAGACAGGGCCCACAGATACGCAGTATTTT.

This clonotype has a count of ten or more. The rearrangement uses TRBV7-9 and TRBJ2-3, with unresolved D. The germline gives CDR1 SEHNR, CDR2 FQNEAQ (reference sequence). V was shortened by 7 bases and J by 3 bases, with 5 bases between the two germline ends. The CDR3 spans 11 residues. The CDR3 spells CASTGTDTQYF. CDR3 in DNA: TGTGCCAGCACCGGGACAGATACGCAGTATTTT.

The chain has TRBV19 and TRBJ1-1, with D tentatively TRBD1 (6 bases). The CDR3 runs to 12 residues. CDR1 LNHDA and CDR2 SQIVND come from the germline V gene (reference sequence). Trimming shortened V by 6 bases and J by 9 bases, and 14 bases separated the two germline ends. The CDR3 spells CASRPPGQKAFF. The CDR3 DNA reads TGTGCCAGTAGGCCTCCCGGACAGAAAGCTTTCTTT.

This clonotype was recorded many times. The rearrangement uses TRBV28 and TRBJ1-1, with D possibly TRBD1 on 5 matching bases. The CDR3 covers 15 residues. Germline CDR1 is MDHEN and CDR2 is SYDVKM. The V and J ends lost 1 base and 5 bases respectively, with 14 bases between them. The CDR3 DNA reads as TGTGCCAGCAGTTTATCGATCAGGGTTGGTACTGAAGCTTTCTTT. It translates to CASSLSIRVGTEAFF.

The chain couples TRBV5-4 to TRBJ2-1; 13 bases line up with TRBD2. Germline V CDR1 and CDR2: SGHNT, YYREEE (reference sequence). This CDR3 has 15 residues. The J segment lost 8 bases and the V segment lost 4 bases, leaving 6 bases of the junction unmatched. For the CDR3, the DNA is TGTGCCAGCAGCGGGGGGACTAGCGGGATAGATGAGCAGTTCTTC. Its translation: CASSGGTSGIDEQFF.

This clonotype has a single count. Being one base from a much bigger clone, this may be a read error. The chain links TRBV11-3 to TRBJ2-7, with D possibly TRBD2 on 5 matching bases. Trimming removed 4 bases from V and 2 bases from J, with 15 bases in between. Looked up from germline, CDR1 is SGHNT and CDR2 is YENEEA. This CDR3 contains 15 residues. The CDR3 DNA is TGTGCCAGCAGCTCAGCCAGGACTTTCACCTACGAGCAGTACTTC. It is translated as CASSSARTFTYEQYF.

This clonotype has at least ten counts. CDR3 sequence reads: CASTAGGTEAFF. Here the CDR3 DNA reads TGTGCCAGCACCGCGGGGGGCACTGAAGCTTTCTTT. The chain carries TRBV27 and TRBJ1-1, with D perhaps TRBD1 (5 bases). This CDR3 is built from 12 residues. The germline V gene has CDR1 MNHEY and CDR2 SMNVEV (reference sequence). V lost 7 bases, J lost 4 bases, and 10 bases lay in between.

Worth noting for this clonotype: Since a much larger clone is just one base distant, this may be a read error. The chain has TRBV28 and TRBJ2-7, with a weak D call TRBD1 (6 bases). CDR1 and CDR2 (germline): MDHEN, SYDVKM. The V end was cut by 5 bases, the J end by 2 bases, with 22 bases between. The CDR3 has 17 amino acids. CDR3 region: CASSPRMGQGVTYEQYF. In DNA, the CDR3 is TGTGCCAGCAGTCCCCGAATGGGACAAGGGGTAACCTACGAGCAGTACTTC.

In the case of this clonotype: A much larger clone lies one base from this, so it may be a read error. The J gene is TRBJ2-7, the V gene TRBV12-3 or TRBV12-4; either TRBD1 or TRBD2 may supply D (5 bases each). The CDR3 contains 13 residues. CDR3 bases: TGTGCCAGCAGTTACGGGACCTCCTGCGAGCAGTACTTC. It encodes CASSYGTSCEQYF.

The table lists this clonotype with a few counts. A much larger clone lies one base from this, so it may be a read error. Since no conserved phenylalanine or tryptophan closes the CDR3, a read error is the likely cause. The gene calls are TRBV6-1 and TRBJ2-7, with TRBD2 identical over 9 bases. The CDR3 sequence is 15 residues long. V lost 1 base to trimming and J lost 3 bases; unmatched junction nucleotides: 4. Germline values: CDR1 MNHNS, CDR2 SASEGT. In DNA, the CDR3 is TGTGCCAGCAGTGAAGGGACTAGCGAGGTCTACGAGCAGTACCTC. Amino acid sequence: CASSEGTSEVYEQYL.

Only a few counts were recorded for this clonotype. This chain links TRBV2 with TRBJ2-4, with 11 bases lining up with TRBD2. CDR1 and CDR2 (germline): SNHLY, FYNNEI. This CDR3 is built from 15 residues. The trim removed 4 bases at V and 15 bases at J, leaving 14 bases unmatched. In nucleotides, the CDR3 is TGTGCCAGCAGTGTAGGGGGGATAGCGGGAGGGGGCCTGTACTTC. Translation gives CASSVGGIAGGGLYF. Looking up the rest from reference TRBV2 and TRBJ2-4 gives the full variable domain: EPEVTQTPSHQVTQMGQEVILRCVPISNHLYFYWYRQILGQKVEFLVSFYNNEISEKSEIFDDQFSVERPDGSNFTLKIRSTKLEDSAMYFCASSVGGIAGGGLYFGAGTRLSVL.

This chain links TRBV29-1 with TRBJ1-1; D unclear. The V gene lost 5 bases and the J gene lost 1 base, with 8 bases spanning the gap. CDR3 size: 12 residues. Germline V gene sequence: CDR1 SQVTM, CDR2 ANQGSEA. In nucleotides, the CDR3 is TGCAGCGTTAGTGACGGGAACACTGAAGCTTTCTTT. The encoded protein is CSVSDGNTEAFF.

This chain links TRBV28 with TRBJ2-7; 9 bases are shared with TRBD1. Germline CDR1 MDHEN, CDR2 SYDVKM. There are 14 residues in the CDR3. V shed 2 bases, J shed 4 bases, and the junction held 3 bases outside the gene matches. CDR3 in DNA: TGTGCCAGCAGTTTAACAGGGGGCAGGTACGAGCAGTACTTC. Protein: CASSLTGGRYEQYF. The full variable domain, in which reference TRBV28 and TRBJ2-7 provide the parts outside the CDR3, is DVKVTQSSRYLVKRTGEKVFLECVQDMDHENMFWYRQDPGLGLRLIYFSYDVKMKEKGDIPEGYSVSREKKERFSLILESASTNQTSMYLCASSLTGGRYEQYFGPGTRLTVT.